The clone carrying this TCR beta chain was counted at least ten times. The length of the CDR3 is 14 residues. J lost 0 bases, V lost 6 bases, and 2 bases had no gene match. Germline CDR1 MNHNS, CDR2 SASEGT. TCRdb passed the RT-PCR reads through MiXCR, listing each CDR3 protein once. Of 900,000 to 1,000,000 distinct CDR3 sequences in the sample, roughly 18% were seen once. The sample is drawn from a study of patients and donors after allogeneic stem cell transplantation. V is TRBV6-1 and J is TRBJ2-7; 10 nucleotides align to TRBD1. The receptor comes from a human donor who was either an allogeneic HSCT recipient or a stem cell or donor lymphocyte infusion donor (not recorded which). It is not recorded whose cells these are; they may come from a transplant donor. The sequenced sample was blood, either unsorted or a sorted T cell fraction (not recorded which). The CDR3 DNA is TGTGCCAGCAGGGGACAGGGGAGCTCCTACGAGCAGTACTTC. Its protein product is CASRGQGSSYEQYF.